This is a list of T cell receptor beta chains from one sample in a study of blood T cell repertoires in COVID-19. Data came from immunoSEQ multiplex PCR; TCRdb stores just in-frame clones and leaves some out. The data show approximately 250,000 clones, with around 86% seen just once and about 8.6% held by the top ten. Sample: peripheral blood. Source of these receptors: a man aged 40-49 years with active or convalescent COVID-19. The CDR3 runs from the conserved cysteine through the conserved F or W. Not all rows give a size; the values are once, few, many and, for expanded clones, a class.

V gene,J gene,clone size,CDR3 protein
TRBV2,TRBJ1-5,-,CASSAGGASNQPQHF
TRBV6-1,TRBJ1-1,-,CASTEMGQSEAFF
TRBV27,TRBJ1-6,-,CASSQPGGRAPSPLHF
TRBV5-1,TRBJ1-3,-,CASSQQASGNTIYF
TRBV9,TRBJ1-4,-,CASSPRGGDEKLFF
TRBV18,TRBJ2-1,-,CASSPAWREGDEQFF
TRBV7-9,TRBJ2-1,-,CASSFPGLAGNNEQFF
TRBV13,TRBJ2-1,-,CASSLRVNEQFF
TRBV24-1,TRBJ2-1,-,CATSDSKAGVTYNEQFF
TRBV19,TRBJ2-5,-,CASSRGEGLLANF
TRBV27,TRBJ2-3,-,CAISPSSTDTQYF
TRBV7-3,TRBJ1-3,few,CASSEQGPGNTIYF
TRBV7-9,TRBJ1-2,-,CASSLGPDGYTF
TRBV19,TRBJ1-4,-,CASSIPGLMGEKLFF
TRBV28,TRBJ2-7,-,CASSAQRGQGDHEQYF
TRBV4-1,TRBJ2-2,-,CASSHLGGYSNTGELFF
TRBV12-5,TRBJ1-2,-,CASGFNLNTGGSYGYTF
TRBV12-3/TRBV12-4,TRBJ2-1,-,CASSWSDEQFF
TRBV7-2,TRBJ2-2,-,CASSPGQGDTGELFF
TRBV5-1,TRBJ1-1,-,CASSGQGARNTEAFF